This T cell receptor (beta chain) was captured by sequencing in a study of CD8+CD57+ T cells in acquired aplastic anemia. At the level of the study: DNA per sorted CD4+ or CD8+ sample ranged roughly 0.17 to 27.4 ug, averaging 3.2 ug. Healthy donors yielded roughly 9.9 million CD4+ cell reads on average.

Many counts were recorded for this clonotype. Genomic DNA provided the template from which TCR beta VDJ and CDR3 profiles were obtained. One entry per CDR3 protein results from TCRdb running MiXCR on the reads. The table includes around 68,000 distinct CDR3 sequences, approximately 50% detected once. Sequencing input: sorted CD4+, CD8+, or CD8+CD57+ T cells (not recorded which) from PBMCs. This clonotype originated in a human donor in good health, serving as a control.

The CDR3 DNA follows: TGTGCCAGCAGCCCAGTCAGACAGGGGGGTTTCCACGAGCAGTACTTC. Translated, it gives CASSPVRQGGFHEQYF. The chain uses TRBV12-3 or TRBV12-4 and TRBJ2-7, with 9 bases that match TRBD1. The CDR3 runs 16 residues. V shed 6 bases, J shed 5 bases, and the junction held 14 bases outside the gene matches.